This TCR beta chain was obtained from a study of radiation and T cells in renal cell carcinoma. Study-level results: Without pretreatment biopsies, baseline tumor clonotype presence was undetermined. In blood, top tumor clones expanded by 2 weeks, shrinking by 4.

Data came from immunoSEQ multiplex PCR; TCRdb stores just in-frame clones and leaves some out. The repertoire holds just over 95,000 clones, 80% to 90% seen once, with 6% to 9% in the top ten. Sample time point: blood 4 weeks post-SBRT, at nephrectomy. Treatment indicated: 15 Gy SBRT to primary tumor, nephrectomy 4 weeks later. Nephrectomy followed 15 Gy stereotactic body radiation by 4 weeks. Clear cell pathology was present in this patient's renal cell carcinoma. Germline V lookup: CDR1 SGHNT, CDR2 YYREEE (reference sequence). The CDR3 is made up of 16 amino acids. Trimming took off 4 bases at V and 0 bases at J, with 14 bases between the two ends. On this clone: Its antigen is unidentified.

The source of this sequence is a man in his sixties with renal cell carcinoma. Sample: blood, taken from a patient whose treatment included radiotherapy and nephrectomy. The rearrangement links TRBV5-4 to TRBJ2-4; possibly TRBD2 for D (5 bases). CDR3 sequence: CASSGPGILAKNIQYF. Written as DNA, the CDR3 is TGTGCCAGCAGCGGGCCCGGGATCCTAGCCAAAAACATTCAGTACTTC.